This record covers a single T cell receptor (beta chain). The antigen remains unidentified. These data originate in a study of spatial heterogeneity in lung cancer. V was pared by 2 bases and J by 5 bases, with 7 bases between. This CDR3 has 13 residues. Germline CDR1 and CDR2: SEHNR and FQNEAQ (reference sequence). The time point denotes: sample taken at primary tumor resection. Tumor, nontumor lung or frozen PBMC supplied whole RNA that was sequenced unsorted. One entry per CDR3 protein, called by TCRdb with MiXCR from the 5' RACE reads. The table includes about 11,000 distinct CDR3 sequences, roughly an eighth detected once. Study-level results: Mutation tallies in tumors tracked expanded intratumoral alpha and beta TCR counts.

This rearrangement joins TRBV7-9 to TRBJ1-3; D call uncertain. This specimen consisted of lung tumor tissue, obtained at surgery. The TCR comes from a female donor with early-stage non-small cell lung cancer. The CDR3 protein is CASSLNSRNTIYF. The CDR3 nucleotides read TGTGCCAGCAGCTTAAACAGCAGAAACACCATATATTTT.